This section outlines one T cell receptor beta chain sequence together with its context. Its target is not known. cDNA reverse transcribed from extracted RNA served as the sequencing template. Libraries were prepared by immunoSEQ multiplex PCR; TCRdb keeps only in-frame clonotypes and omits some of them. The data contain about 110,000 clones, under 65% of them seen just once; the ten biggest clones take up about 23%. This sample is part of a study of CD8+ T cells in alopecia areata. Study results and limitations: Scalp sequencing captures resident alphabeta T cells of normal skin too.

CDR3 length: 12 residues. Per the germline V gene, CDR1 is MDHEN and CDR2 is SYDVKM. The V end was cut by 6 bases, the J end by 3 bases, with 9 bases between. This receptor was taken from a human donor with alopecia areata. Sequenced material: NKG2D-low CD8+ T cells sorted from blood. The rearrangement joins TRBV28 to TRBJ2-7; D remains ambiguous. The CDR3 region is CASSLGYYEQYF. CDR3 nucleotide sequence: TGTGCCAGCAGCCTTGGGTACTACGAGCAGTACTTC.